These 10 T cell receptor beta chains were sequenced from one sample in a study of cytomegalovirus exposure and HLA in healthy donors. The data were produced by immunoSEQ multiplex PCR, yet TCRdb's version contains in-frame clones alone and is incomplete. In the table there are about 150,000 clones, less than 90% of which are singletons. Sequenced input: PBMCs. These receptors were taken from a man between 18 and 35 years old in good health and CMV-seropositive.

The genes are TRBV18 and TRBJ1-3; D remains unclear. This CDR3 is built from 17 residues. V gave up 3 bases and J gave up 2 bases, with 17 bases separating them. Germline V lookup: CDR1 KGHSH, CDR2 LQKENI. In DNA, the CDR3 is TGTGCCAGCTCACCCTTCAATAGATCCCGTGCTGGAAACACCATATATTTT. Amino acids: CASSPFNRSRAGNTIYF.

J is TRBJ2-3 and V is TRBV11-3; unclear D gene. Germline CDR1 is SGHNT and CDR2 is YENEEA. This CDR3 comprises 14 residues. Trimming took off 5 bases at V and 1 base at J, with 10 bases between the two ends. CDR3 region: CASSPSRGTDTQYF. The CDR3 nucleotides read TGTGCCAGCAGCCCTAGTAGAGGCACAGATACGCAGTATTTT. Combining the CDR3 with reference TRBV11-3 and TRBJ2-3 gives the whole variable domain EAGVVQSPRYKIIEKKQPVAFWCNPISGHNTLYWYLQNLGQGPELLIRYENEEAVDDSQLPKDRFSAERLKGVDSTLKIQPAELGDSAVYLCASSPSRGTDTQYFGPGTRLTVL.

This clone was seen just once. Written as DNA, the CDR3 is TGCGCCAGCGGTCAGGGAGGGAGCTCTGGGGCCAACGTCCTGACTTTC. This gives the protein CASGQGGSSGANVLTF. The chain has TRBV5-1 and TRBJ2-6, with 7 bases fitting TRBD2. J gave up 0 bases and V 7 bases, and 7 bases lay outside the gene matches. Germline V gene data show CDR1 as SGHRS and CDR2 as YFSETQ. The CDR3 extends over 16 amino acids.

CDR3 amino acids: CASSLEAREGQYF. CDR3 in DNA: TGCGCCAGCAGCTTGGAAGCCCGGGAGGGGCAGTACTTC. The genes are TRBV5-1 and TRBJ2-7; TRBD2 aligns across 8 bases. The CDR3 covers 13 residues. With V trimmed by 0 bases and J by 9 bases, 5 bases remained unmatched. Germline-derived CDR1 and CDR2 are SGHRS and YFSETQ. The complete variable domain, with remaining parts taken from reference TRBV5-1 and TRBJ2-7, reads KAGVTQTPRYLIKTRGQQVTLSCSPISGHRSVSWYQQTPGQGLQFLFEYFSETQRNKGNFPGRFSGRQFSNSRSEMNVSTLELGDSALYLCASSLEAREGQYFGPGTRLTVT.

J is TRBJ2-1 and V is TRBV7-2; D possibly corresponds to TRBD1 (5 bases). The CDR3 has 12 amino acids. Germline V gene data show CDR1 as SGHTA and CDR2 as FQGNSA. V lost 5 bases, J lost 4 bases, and 6 bases lay in between. The CDR3 spells CASSRQYNEQFF. As DNA, the CDR3 is TGTGCCAGCAGCAGACAGTACAATGAGCAGTTCTTC.

This chain connects TRBV11-1 to TRBJ2-5; TRBD2 agrees at 9 bases. The CDR3 is 14 residues long. CDR1 and CDR2 from the germline V gene are SGHAT and FQDESV (reference sequence). With V trimmed by 5 bases and J by 5 bases, 6 bases remained unmatched. The CDR3 coding sequence is TGTGCCAGCAGCCCCGGGCTAGCGGGGGAGACCCAGTACTTC. Its protein is CASSPGLAGETQYF.

This clone was observed once. This rearrangement joins TRBV29-1 to TRBJ1-1; 8 nucleotides align to TRBD1. The CDR3 extends over 14 amino acids. Germline CDR1 and CDR2: SQVTM and ANQGSEA. V gave up 6 bases and J gave up 5 bases; unmatched junction bases: 11. CDR3 amino acids: CSVDNDRGGTEAFF. For the CDR3, the DNA is TGCAGCGTAGACAACGACAGGGGTGGAACTGAAGCTTTCTTT.

The J gene is TRBJ1-4, the V gene TRBV30, with D tentatively TRBD1 (5 bases). Trimming cost V 0 bases and J 7 bases, with 9 bases left between them. This CDR3 comprises 13 residues. Germline CDR1 and CDR2: GTSNPN and SVGIG (reference sequence). The chain's CDR3 is CAWSVFRGEKLFF. The CDR3 DNA reads as TGTGCCTGGAGTGTATTTAGGGGTGAAAAACTGTTTTTT.

The chain joins TRBV10-3 to TRBJ2-5; 7 nucleotides match TRBD2. Trimming cost V 0 bases and J 4 bases; bases outside gene matches: 5. The germline V gene has CDR1 ENHRY and CDR2 SYGVKD. The CDR3 runs to 15 residues. The CDR3 spells CAISESRTGGETQYF. The CDR3 DNA follows: TGTGCCATCAGTGAGTCCAGGACGGGGGGAGAGACCCAGTACTTC.

This chain joins TRBV5-1 and TRBJ2-1; 8 bases align to TRBD1. The germline V gene has CDR1 SGHRS and CDR2 YFSETQ. This CDR3 comprises 16 residues. J lost 4 bases, V lost 4 bases, and 10 bases had no gene match. The CDR3 region is CASSPGGAGTYNEQFF. The CDR3 DNA sequence: TGCGCCAGCAGCCCAGGGGGCGCTGGGACTTACAATGAGCAGTTCTTC.